This TCR beta chain was retrieved from a study of blood T cell repertoires in COVID-19. In the study overall: Italy, Spain and the United States were the sources of the convalescent and acute COVID-19 samples.

Comments on this clone: This sample includes further DNA sequences coding for the same CDR3.

What the recovered Cohort 3 donors had was two negative PCRs, clearance, or symptom resolution. Clones were read by immunoSEQ multiplex PCR, and TCRdb kept only the in-frame ones, dropping some. Of roughly 270,000 clones listed, 85% are singletons. The sequenced material came from PBMCs or T cells enriched from blood (not recorded which). The sequence came from a woman in her 50s who had recovered from COVID-19.

This CDR3 reads CASSQAESEQFF. The DNA for the CDR3 is TGTGCCAGCAGCCAAGCTGAGAGTGAGCAGTTCTTC. The rearrangement joins TRBV3-1 (or the pseudogene TRBV3-2) to TRBJ2-1, with D uncertain. CDR1 and CDR2 (germline): LGHDT, YNNKEL (reference sequence). V shed 1 base and J shed 9 bases, with 7 bases lying between them. The CDR3 loop spans 12 amino acids.